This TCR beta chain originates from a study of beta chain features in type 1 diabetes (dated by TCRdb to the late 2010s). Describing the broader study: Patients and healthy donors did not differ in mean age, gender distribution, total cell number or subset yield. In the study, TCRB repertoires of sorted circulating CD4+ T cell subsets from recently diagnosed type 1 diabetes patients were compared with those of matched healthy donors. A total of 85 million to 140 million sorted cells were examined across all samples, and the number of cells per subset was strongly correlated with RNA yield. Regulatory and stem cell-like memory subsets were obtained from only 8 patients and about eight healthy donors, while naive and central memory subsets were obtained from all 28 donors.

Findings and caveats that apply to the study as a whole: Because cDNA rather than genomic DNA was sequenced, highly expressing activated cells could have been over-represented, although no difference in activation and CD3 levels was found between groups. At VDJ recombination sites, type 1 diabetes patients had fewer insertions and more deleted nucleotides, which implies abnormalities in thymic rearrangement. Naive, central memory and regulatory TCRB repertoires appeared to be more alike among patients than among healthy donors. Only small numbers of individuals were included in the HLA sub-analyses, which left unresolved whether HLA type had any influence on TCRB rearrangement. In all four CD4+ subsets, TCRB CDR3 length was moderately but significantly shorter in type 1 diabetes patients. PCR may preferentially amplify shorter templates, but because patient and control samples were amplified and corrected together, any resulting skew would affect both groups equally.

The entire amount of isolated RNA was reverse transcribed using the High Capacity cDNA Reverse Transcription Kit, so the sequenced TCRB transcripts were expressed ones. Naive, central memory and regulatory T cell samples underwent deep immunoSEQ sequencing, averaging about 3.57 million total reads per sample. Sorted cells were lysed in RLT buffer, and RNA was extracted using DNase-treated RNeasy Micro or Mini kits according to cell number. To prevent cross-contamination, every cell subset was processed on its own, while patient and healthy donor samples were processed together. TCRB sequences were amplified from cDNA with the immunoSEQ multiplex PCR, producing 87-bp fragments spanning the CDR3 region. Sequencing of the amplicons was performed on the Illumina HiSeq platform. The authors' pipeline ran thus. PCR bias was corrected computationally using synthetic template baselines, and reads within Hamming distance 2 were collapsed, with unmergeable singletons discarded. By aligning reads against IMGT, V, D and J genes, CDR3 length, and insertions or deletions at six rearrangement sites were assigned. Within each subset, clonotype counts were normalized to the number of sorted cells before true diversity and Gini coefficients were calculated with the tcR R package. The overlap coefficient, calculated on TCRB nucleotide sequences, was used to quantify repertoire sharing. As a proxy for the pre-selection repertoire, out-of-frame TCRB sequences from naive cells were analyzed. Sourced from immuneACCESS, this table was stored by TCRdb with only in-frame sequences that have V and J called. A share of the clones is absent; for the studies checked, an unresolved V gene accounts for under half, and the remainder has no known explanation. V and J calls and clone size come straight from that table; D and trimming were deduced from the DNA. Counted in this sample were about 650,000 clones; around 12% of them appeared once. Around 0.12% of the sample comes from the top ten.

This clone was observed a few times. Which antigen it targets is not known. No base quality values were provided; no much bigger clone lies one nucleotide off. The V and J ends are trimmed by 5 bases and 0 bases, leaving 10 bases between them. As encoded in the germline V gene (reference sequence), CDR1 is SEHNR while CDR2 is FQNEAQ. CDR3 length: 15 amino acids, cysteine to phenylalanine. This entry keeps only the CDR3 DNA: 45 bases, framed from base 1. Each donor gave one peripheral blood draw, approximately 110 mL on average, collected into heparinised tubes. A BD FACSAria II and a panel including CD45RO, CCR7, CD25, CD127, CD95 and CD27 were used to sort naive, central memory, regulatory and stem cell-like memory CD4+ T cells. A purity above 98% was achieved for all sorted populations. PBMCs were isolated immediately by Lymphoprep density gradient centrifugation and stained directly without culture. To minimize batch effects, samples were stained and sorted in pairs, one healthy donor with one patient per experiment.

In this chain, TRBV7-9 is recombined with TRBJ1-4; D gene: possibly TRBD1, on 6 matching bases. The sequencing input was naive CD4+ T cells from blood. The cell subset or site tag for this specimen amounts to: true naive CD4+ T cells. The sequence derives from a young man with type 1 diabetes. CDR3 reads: CASSRTVTTNEKLFF. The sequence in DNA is TGTGCCAGCAGCCGGACAGTGACAACTAATGAAAAACTGTTTTTT.